This T cell receptor (beta chain) was identified in a study of blood T cell repertoires in COVID-19. Study at large: The United States, Italy and Spain supplied acute and convalescent COVID-19 samples.

Per the original methods: Amplification with reference gene primers provided the estimates of nucleated cell counts. Generated by immunoSEQ multiplex PCR, the TCRdb table keeps only in-frame clones and is missing some. The DNA was the basis for D and trimming; V, J and clone size are from that table. The sample contains under 300,000 clones, 83% of which appear only once. The CDR3 spans 13 residues. V was clipped by 0 bases and J by 7 bases, with 7 bases between them. Germline CDR1 SGHTA, CDR2 FQGNSA. Material for sequencing was peripheral blood. The rearrangement links TRBV7-2 to TRBJ1-3; D is ambiguous. This TCR derives from a human donor in a cohort sampled during active COVID-19. The DNA for the CDR3 is TGTGCCAGCAGCTTAGCGCCTAGGAACACCATATATTTT. Its protein product is CASSLAPRNTIYF.